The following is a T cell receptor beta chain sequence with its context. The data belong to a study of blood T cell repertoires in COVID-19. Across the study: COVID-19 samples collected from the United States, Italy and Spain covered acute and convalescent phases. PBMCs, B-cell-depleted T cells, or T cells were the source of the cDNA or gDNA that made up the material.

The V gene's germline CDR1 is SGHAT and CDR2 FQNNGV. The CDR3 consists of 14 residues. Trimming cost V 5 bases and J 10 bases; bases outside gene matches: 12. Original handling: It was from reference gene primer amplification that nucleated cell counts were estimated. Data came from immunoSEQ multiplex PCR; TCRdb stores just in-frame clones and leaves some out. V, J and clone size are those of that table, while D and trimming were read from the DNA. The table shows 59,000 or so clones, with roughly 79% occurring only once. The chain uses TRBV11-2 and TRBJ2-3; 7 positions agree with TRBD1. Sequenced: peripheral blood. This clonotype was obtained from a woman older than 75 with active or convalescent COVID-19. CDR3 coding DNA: TGTGCCAGCAGCAAAGGACAGGCTATACAAGCGCAGTATTTT. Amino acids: CASSKGQAIQAQYF.